Below are 30 T cell receptor beta chains sequenced from a single sample in a study of T cells in Graves' hyperthyroidism and ophthalmopathy. Amplification yielded TCR beta CDR3 regions, with RNA transcripts as the source. With the HTBI primer set, the TCR CDR3 went through a first round of RT-PCR. TCRdb re-derived calls from the multiplex PCR reads in MiXCR, one entry per CDR3 protein. Of roughly 570,000 distinct CDR3 sequences listed, 40% to 55% are singletons. The sequenced sample was peripheral blood or thyroid tissue (not recorded which). These receptor sequences come from a woman younger than 30 with Graves' hyperthyroidism.

The rearrangement links TRBV5-1 to TRBJ2-5, with D maybe TRBD2 (6 bases). The germline gives CDR1 SGHRS, CDR2 YFSETQ. This CDR3 has 19 amino acids. Trimming took 0 bases from V and 1 from J, leaving 22 bases between them. CDR3 DNA: TGCGCCAGCAGCTTGGAACAAGGGAGGTTCTATACCATCCAAGAGACCCAGTACTTC. This translates into CASSLEQGRFYTIQETQYF. The full variable domain, in which reference TRBV5-1 and TRBJ2-5 provide the parts outside the CDR3, is KAGVTQTPRYLIKTRGQQVTLSCSPISGHRSVSWYQQTPGQGLQFLFEYFSETQRNKGNFPGRFSGRQFSNSRSEMNVSTLELGDSALYLCASSLEQGRFYTIQETQYFGPGTRLLVL.

In its sample, this clonotype was seen many times. The genes are TRBV7-8 and TRBJ1-6, with no clear D. Between the trimmed V and J ends, which lost 1 base and 8 bases, there was a span of 6 bases. Germline values: CDR1 SGHVS, CDR2 FQNEAQ. This CDR3 has 13 residues. CDR3 nucleotide sequence: TGTGCCAGCAGCTTAGTTCGTTATTCACCCCTCCACTTT. It translates to CASSLVRYSPLHF.

CDR3 in amino acids: CAWRTLGRGETQYF. The CDR3 nucleotides are TGTGCCTGGAGGACGTTGGGTCGTGGAGAGACCCAGTACTTC. The rearrangement uses TRBV30 and TRBJ2-5; D unclear. Germline V gives CDR1 GTSNPN, CDR2 SVGIG (reference sequence). Trimming took off 3 bases at V and 4 bases at J, with 15 bases between the two ends. There are 14 residues in the CDR3.

The chain links TRBV7-6 to TRBJ2-7; D gene uncertain. V lost 5 bases and J 6 bases, leaving 14 bases between the germline ends. This CDR3 has 13 residues. Germline lookup yields CDR1 SGHVS and CDR2 FNYEAQ. This CDR3 is CASSQAASAEQYF. The CDR3 bases are TGTGCCAGCAGCCAAGCCGCCAGCGCCGAGCAGTACTTC.

The chain links TRBV28 to TRBJ1-2; D is uncertain. Germline lookup yields CDR1 MDHEN and CDR2 SYDVKM. Trimming took off 1 base at V and 6 bases at J, with 12 bases between the two ends. CDR3 length equals 14 residues. As DNA, the CDR3 is TGTGCCAGCAGTTTATATGGCAGGACGGATGGCTACACCTTC. Protein: CASSLYGRTDGYTF.

On this clonotype itself: At one end the junction does not follow the germline gene, possibly because of a read error. The rearrangement joins TRBV2 to TRBJ2-2; D gene ambiguous. The germline V gene encodes CDR1 SNHLY and CDR2 FYNNEI. This CDR3 comprises 15 residues. CDR3 in DNA: TGTGCCAGCAGTGAAAGTCGGCAAAACATCGGGGAGCTGTTTTTT. This encodes CASSESRQNIGELFF.

This clonotype has a count of ten or more. The chain links TRBV24-1 to TRBJ1-1; TRBD1 aligns across 7 bases. Germline V gene sequence: CDR1 KGHDR, CDR2 SFDVKD. The CDR3 covers 13 residues. As DNA, the CDR3 is TGTTCCCGGCCCGAGGGGGCCAGGACTGAAGCTTTCTTT. Translation: CSRPEGARTEAFF.

In this sample, this clonotype turned up many times. The chain couples TRBV7-9 to TRBJ1-5; 7 nucleotides match TRBD1. The length of the CDR3 is 14 residues. J gave up 3 bases and V 5 bases, and 4 bases lay outside the gene matches. The germline V gene encodes CDR1 SEHNR and CDR2 FQNEAQ (reference sequence). CDR3 protein: CASSRGQDNQPQHF. DNA of the CDR3: TGTGCCAGCAGCCGAGGACAGGACAATCAGCCCCAGCATTTT.

This chain connects TRBV30 to TRBJ2-2, with 9 nucleotides matching TRBD1. The J segment lost 4 bases and the V segment lost 7 bases, leaving 4 bases of the junction unmatched. The V gene's germline CDR1 is GTSNPN and CDR2 SVGIG (reference sequence). This CDR3 has 13 residues. CDR3 nucleotide sequence: TGTGCCTCCCGGGACAGGGCCACCGGGGAGCTGTTTTTT. Protein: CASRDRATGELFF.

This clonotype was detected many times. The chain couples TRBV4-1 to TRBJ2-6; possibly TRBD2 for D (6 bases). CDR1 MGHRA and CDR2 YSYEKL come from the germline V gene. The V end lost 0 bases, the J end lost 0 bases, and 12 bases lay between the germline ends. CDR3 size: 18 residues. DNA of the CDR3: TGCGCCAGCAGCCAAGACACCGGGAGAGGCTCTGGGGCCAACGTCCTGACTTTC. Its translation is CASSQDTGRGSGANVLTF.

This clonotype occurred many times. This chain uses TRBV5-1 with TRBJ2-5, with D hard to call. The CDR3 contains 15 residues. The germline V gene encodes CDR1 SGHRS and CDR2 YFSETQ. Deletions cut 0 bases from V and 5 bases from J, with 14 bases between. CDR3 DNA: TGCGCCAGCAGCTTGGGGACGGATCCAAGGGAGACCCAGTACTTC. It is translated as CASSLGTDPRETQYF.

This chain uses TRBV5-1 with TRBJ2-5; 7 nucleotides agree with TRBD2. CDR1 and CDR2 (germline): SGHRS, YFSETQ. Losses at the gene ends were 4 bases for V and 5 bases for J; bases not matched to a gene: 8. This CDR3 has 14 residues. The CDR3 loop is CASSDLAAGETQYF. The CDR3 DNA sequence: TGCGCCAGCAGCGATCTAGCGGCCGGGGAGACCCAGTACTTC.

The chain uses TRBV6-5 and TRBJ1-5; 9 nucleotides match TRBD1. Germline CDR1 and CDR2: MNHEY and SVGAGI. V gave up 4 bases and J gave up 2 bases; unmatched junction bases: 9. The CDR3 has 17 residues. CDR3 nucleotides: TGTGCCAGCAGTTGCTGGGGACAGGGCGTGGGCAATCAGCCCCAGCATTTT. It encodes CASSCWGQGVGNQPQHF.

The CDR3 region has the DNA TGTGCCAGTACACTAGCGGGGTTTAGCACAGATACGCAGTATTTT. Protein product: CASTLAGFSTDTQYF. The rearrangement joins TRBV6-1 to TRBJ2-3; 10 bases fit TRBD2. Germline V gene lookup returns CDR1 MNHNS and CDR2 SASEGT. V lost 9 bases to trimming and J lost 0 bases; unmatched junction nucleotides: 6. CDR3 length: 15 amino acids.

In the case of this clonotype: A read error is possible here, since a much larger clone lies one base away. V is TRBV7-6 and J is TRBJ2-7, with D perhaps given as TRBD1 or TRBD2 (6 bases each). Germline V gene sequence: CDR1 SGHVS, CDR2 FNYEAQ. The CDR3 extends over 17 amino acids. CDR3 protein: CASSQDNPGTRGDELYF. Written as DNA, the CDR3 is TGCGCCAGCAGCCAAGATAATCCCGGGACAAGGGGGGACGAGCTGTACTTC.

The rearrangement joins TRBV7-2 to TRBJ1-2; 8 bases match TRBD1. From germline, CDR1 is SGHTA and CDR2 FQGNSA. The length of the CDR3 is 15 residues. V lost 3 bases, J lost 2 bases, and 5 bases stayed unmatched. CDR3 in amino acids: CASSLSGQGNYGYTF. DNA of the CDR3: TGTGCCAGCAGCTTGTCTGGACAGGGAAACTATGGCTACACCTTC.

This clonotype came up many times. The chain couples TRBV6-1 to TRBJ1-5, with 9 bases identical to TRBD1. The J segment lost 2 bases and the V segment lost 3 bases, leaving 2 bases of the junction unmatched. This CDR3 comprises 15 residues. Looked up from germline, CDR1 is MNHNS and CDR2 is SASEGT. CDR3 sequence: CASSEGQGRNQPQHF. CDR3 sequence (DNA): TGTGCCAGCAGTGAGGGACAGGGACGCAATCAGCCCCAGCATTTT.

This clonotype has more than one count but fewer than ten. The chain links TRBV15 to TRBJ1-2, with TRBD1 as a possible D gene (5 bases). The CDR3 totals 14 residues. Germline CDR1 and CDR2: LNHNV and YYDKDF (reference sequence). The V gene lost 6 bases and the J gene lost 2 bases, with 13 bases spanning the gap. The CDR3 sequence: CATRGERGNYGYTF. As DNA, the CDR3 is TGTGCCACCAGAGGAGAGCGGGGGAACTATGGCTACACCTTC.

The genes are TRBV6-2 or TRBV6-3 and TRBJ1-5; a weak D match, TRBD1 (5 bases). The CDR3 consists of 17 residues. The germline V gene has CDR1 MNHEY and CDR2 SVGEGT. V lost 4 bases and J 0 bases, leaving 16 bases between the germline ends. The CDR3, as DNA: TGTGCCAGCAGTTTCGGCCGGGACGGCTCTAGCAATCAGCCCCAGCATTTT. It encodes CASSFGRDGSSNQPQHF.

The V call is TRBV20-1, the J call TRBJ1-5; D gene unclear. Trimming shortened V by 8 bases and J by 4 bases, and 9 bases separated the two germline ends. The CDR3 spans 11 residues. Germline CDR1 is DFQATT and CDR2 is SNEGSKA (reference sequence). CDR3 amino acids: CSYRLNQPQHF. The CDR3, as DNA: TGCAGTTACCGACTTAATCAGCCCCAGCATTTT.

About this clonotype: The final CDR3 position lacks the conserved phenylalanine or tryptophan, pointing to a likely read error. The rearrangement joins TRBV10-3 to TRBJ2-7; 13 bases agree with TRBD2. The J call may be in error: the DNA end matches TRBJ2-1 better. This CDR3 is built from 16 residues. Germline V lookup: CDR1 ENHRY, CDR2 SYGVKD. CDR3 in amino acids: CAIRASGTSGIDEQFL. The CDR3 coding sequence is TGTGCCATCAGGGCTTCCGGGACTAGCGGGATCGATGAGCAGTTCCTC.

This clonotype was picked up one time. The chain is built from TRBV13 and TRBJ2-5; D call uncertain. CDR1 is PRHDT, CDR2 FYEKMQ, per germline (reference sequence). This CDR3 region has 13 residues. The V gene lost 7 bases and the J gene lost 2 bases, with 11 bases spanning the gap. Written as DNA, the CDR3 is TGTGCCAGCACCCTTGTCTGGCAAGAGACCCAGTACTTC. This encodes CASTLVWQETQYF.

There are many counts of this clonotype. This rearrangement joins TRBV12-3 or TRBV12-4 to TRBJ2-2; TRBD1 is a possible D gene (7 bases). The CDR3 covers 16 residues. Trimming cost V 3 bases and J 3 bases, with 14 bases left between them. CDR3 coding DNA: TGTGCCAGCAGTTTTGGAACCAGGGGGGACACCGGGGAGCTGTTTTTT. Translated, it gives CASSFGTRGDTGELFF.

The chain recombines TRBV2 with TRBJ2-6, with D perhaps TRBD1 (6 bases). The CDR3 consists of 14 residues. Per the germline V gene, CDR1 is SNHLY and CDR2 is FYNNEI. Trimming removed 1 base from V and 12 bases from J, with 13 bases in between. DNA for the CDR3: TGTGCCAGCAGTGAAGGGACAGTAATAGGCGTCCTGACTTTC. Residues: CASSEGTVIGVLTF.

Comment on this clonotype: Mismatch with germline at one junction end may stem from a read error. The rearrangement joins TRBV2 to TRBJ2-2; 7 nucleotides align to TRBD2. Germline CDR1 SNHLY, CDR2 FYNNEI. The CDR3 has 17 residues. The CDR3 sequence: CASSSDAASGRYNEQFF. The CDR3 DNA sequence: TGTGCCAGCAGTTCAGACGCGGCTAGCGGACGCTACAATGAGCAGTTTTTT. The full variable domain, rest sourced from reference TRBV2 and TRBJ2-2, is EPEVTQTPSHQVTQMGQEVILRCVPISNHLYFYWYRQILGQKVEFLVSFYNNEISEKSEIFDDQFSVERPDGSNFTLKIRSTKLEDSAMYFCASSSDAASGRYNEQFFGEGSRLTVL.

Notes on this clonotype: A much larger clone is a single base away; this may be a read error. The V and J genes are TRBV5-6 and TRBJ2-2, with 7 bases aligning to TRBD2. The germline V gene has CDR1 SGHDT and CDR2 YYEEEE. The CDR3 spans 14 residues. Here the CDR3 DNA reads TGTGCCAGCAGCTTAGGCGGGAGCACCGAGGAGCTGTTTTTT. Encoded protein: CASSLGGSTEELFF.

CDR3 nucleotides: TGTGCCAGCGGGACCGGGACAGAATTTACCGGGGAGCTGTTTTTT. It translates to CASGTGTEFTGELFF. J is TRBJ2-2 and V is TRBV18, with 7 bases identical to TRBD1. The CDR3 extends over 15 amino acids. Germline trimming cut 8 bases from V and 5 bases from J; bases unmatched to any gene: 11. Per germline, CDR1 KGHSH and CDR2 LQKENI.

This clonotype was seen ten or more times. The chain links TRBV14 to TRBJ2-7; tentative D call: TRBD1 (5 bases). The CDR3 loop spans 15 amino acids. The V gene lost 0 bases and the J gene lost 1 base, with 10 bases spanning the gap. Germline CDR1 and CDR2: SGHDN and FVKESK. The CDR3 nucleotides are TGTGCCAGCAGCCAAGATCTTGACAGATCCTACGAGCAGTACTTC. It specifies CASSQDLDRSYEQYF.

The rearrangement uses TRBV2 and TRBJ2-7, with TRBD2 matching 10 bases. The CDR3 consists of 15 residues. Trimming took 8 bases from V and 5 from J; bases not matched to a gene: 12. Per the germline V gene, CDR1 is SNHLY and CDR2 is FYNNEI. This CDR3 reads CASPWLAGEPNEQYF. CDR3 nucleotide sequence: TGTGCCAGCCCCTGGCTAGCGGGAGAGCCCAACGAGCAGTACTTC.

This clonotype was seen a handful of times. The genes are TRBV7-8 and TRBJ2-7; 7 bases are a match to TRBD2. Trimming took 6 bases from V and 3 from J; bases not matched to a gene: 5. The CDR3 runs 13 residues. CDR1 SGHVS and CDR2 FQNEAQ come from the germline V gene. The chain's CDR3 is CASSPSSGYEQYF. CDR3 nucleotide sequence: TGTGCCAGCAGTCCCTCTAGCGGCTACGAGCAGTACTTC.